This TCR beta chain was retrieved from a study of CD8+CD57+ T cells in acquired aplastic anemia. Study-level information: Average CD4+ read depth in healthy donors was around 10 million reads.

The template for TCR beta VDJ and CDR3 sequence profiling was genomic DNA. Using its own MiXCR run on the reads, TCRdb lists one record per CDR3 protein. The repertoire has about 110,000 distinct CDR3 sequences, about half of them found once; the top ten carry approximately 32%. This CDR3 is 12 amino acids long. V was cut by 6 bases and J by 0 bases, with 8 bases left in between. Germline CDR1 is DFQATT and CDR2 is SNEGSKA (reference sequence). The genes are TRBV20-1 and TRBJ1-1; D is unclear. The specimen was sorted CD4+, CD8+, or CD8+CD57+ T cells (not recorded which) from PBMCs. The TCR sequence derives from a human donor in good health, serving as a control. In DNA, the CDR3 is TGCAGTGCCGAACAGATGAACACTGAAGCTTTCTTT. Its protein is CSAEQMNTEAFF.